The 19 T cell receptor beta chains below were found in one sample sequenced in a study of cytomegalovirus exposure and HLA in healthy donors. Primers for the PCR totalled 60 Vbeta and 13 Jbeta. This table comes from immunoSEQ multiplex PCR, and its TCRdb copy is limited to in-frame clones, with some not included. The sample has hundreds of thousands of clones; under 80% are singletons. Material: PBMCs. The receptors come from a girl aged 2 to 10 in good health and CMV-seronegative.

The J gene is TRBJ2-7, the V gene TRBV6-5; TRBD1 agrees at 8 bases. Germline assignment: CDR1 MNHEY and CDR2 SVGAGI. V was pared by 3 bases and J by 6 bases, with 4 bases of the junction left unmatched. The CDR3 contains 13 residues. The CDR3 spells CASSYDRGAEQYF. As DNA, the CDR3 is TGTGCCAGCAGTTATGACAGGGGAGCCGAGCAGTACTTC.

The CDR3 loop reads CASSYSGGSGTGELFF. In DNA form, the CDR3 reads TGTGCCAGCAGCTATAGTGGGGGGTCGGGCACCGGGGAGCTGTTTTTT. The genes are TRBV7-7 and TRBJ2-2; D might be TRBD2 (6 bases). Germline V lookup: CDR1 SSHAT, CDR2 FNYEAQ (reference sequence). Trimming left V 4 bases short and J 4 bases short, with 16 bases between. This CDR3 is built from 16 residues.

In its sample, this clone was seen a few times. The V and J genes are TRBV6-1 and TRBJ1-2; tentative D call: TRBD1 (5 bases). There are 15 residues in the CDR3. The V end was cut by 4 bases, the J end by 4 bases, with 16 bases between. Germline V CDR1 and CDR2: MNHNS, SASEGT. CDR3 loop: CASSVVRTSFYGYTF. The DNA of the CDR3 is TGTGCCAGCAGTGTGGTCCGGACATCTTTCTATGGCTACACCTTC.

V gene TRBV5-5 combines with J gene TRBJ2-7; TRBD1 is a possible D gene (6 bases). The V and J ends lost 5 bases and 3 bases respectively, with 15 bases between them. Germline V CDR1 and CDR2: SGHKS, YYEKEE (reference sequence). This CDR3 has 14 residues. CDR3 protein: CASSSTGHHYEQYF. The CDR3 DNA reads TGTGCCAGCAGTTCGACAGGTCACCACTACGAGCAGTACTTC. Full variable domain (missing parts from reference TRBV5-5 and TRBJ2-7): DAGVTQSPTHLIKTRGQQVTLRCSPISGHKSVSWYQQVLGQGPQFIFQYYEKEERGRGNFPDRFSARQFPNYSSELNVNALLLGDSALYLCASSSTGHHYEQYFGPGTRLTVT.

This clone has more than one count but fewer than ten. The rearrangement links TRBV9 to TRBJ1-2; unclear D gene. Germline assignment: CDR1 SGDLS and CDR2 YYNGEE. The CDR3 has 14 residues. V was clipped by 1 base and J by 2 bases, with 9 bases between them. The CDR3 DNA follows: TGTGCCAGCAGCGTAACGGGGTCAAACTATGGCTACACCTTC. Translating gives CASSVTGSNYGYTF.

This clone was seen just once. V usage is TRBV5-1 and J usage is TRBJ1-5; D is ambiguous. The CDR3 covers 14 residues. Germline V lookup: CDR1 SGHRS, CDR2 YFSETQ. Trimming pared 0 bases from V and 2 bases from J, leaving 6 bases between. The CDR3 DNA reads as TGCGCCAGCAGCTTGGGGTCGGGCAATCAGCCCCAGCATTTT. Translated: CASSLGSGNQPQHF.

V and J are TRBV7-6 and TRBJ1-1; D possibly corresponds to TRBD1 (5 bases). Germline V CDR1 and CDR2: SGHVS, FNYEAQ. This CDR3 region has 14 residues. V gave up 3 bases and J gave up 1 base, with 9 bases separating them. DNA of the CDR3: TGTGCCAGCAGCTTGGGGCTCTCGAACACTGAAGCTTTCTTT. Protein: CASSLGLSNTEAFF.

The V call is TRBV5-1, the J call TRBJ2-3; 15 positions match TRBD2. The CDR3 length is 18 residues. V was clipped by 4 bases and J by 5 bases; unmatched bases: 11. Germline V gene data show CDR1 as SGHRS and CDR2 as YFSETQ. The CDR3: CASSPGLAGGNRVDTQYF. Written as DNA, the CDR3 is TGCGCCAGCAGCCCGGGACTAGCGGGGGGAAATCGGGTAGATACGCAGTATTTT.

This clone was seen a few times. This chain connects TRBV4-1 to TRBJ2-1, with D possibly TRBD2 on 6 matching bases. The germline V gene encodes CDR1 MGHRA and CDR2 YSYEKL. The CDR3 runs 17 residues. Trimming left V 2 bases short and J 5 bases short, with 19 bases between. CDR3: CASSQQGQGLTHNEQFF. CDR3 nucleotide sequence: TGCGCCAGCAGCCAACAGGGCCAGGGACTCACCCACAATGAGCAGTTCTTC.

V usage is TRBV11-2 and J usage is TRBJ1-2, with unresolved D. In germline, CDR1 is SGHAT, CDR2 FQNNGV. The CDR3 length is 14 residues. V gave up 5 bases and J gave up 5 bases, with 15 bases separating them. The CDR3 coding sequence is TGTGCCAGCAGCGCCGCGGAAGCCCTATATGGCTACACCTTC. As protein: CASSAAEALYGYTF.

The chain links TRBV19 to TRBJ2-7; D might be TRBD1 (6 bases). The CDR3 is 14 amino acids. Germline CDR1 reads LNHDA; CDR2 reads SQIVND (reference sequence). V lost 3 bases to trimming and J lost 0 bases, with 9 bases between them. The CDR3 coding sequence is TGTGCCAGTAGTATCGGACAGCGCTCCTACGAGCAGTACTTC. Its translation: CASSIGQRSYEQYF.

The chain joins TRBV5-6 to TRBJ2-7, with TRBD2 identical over 8 bases. Germline loops: CDR1 SGHDT, CDR2 YYEEEE. The CDR3 spans 14 residues. J was trimmed by 5 bases and V by 5 bases; bases with no gene match: 9. The CDR3 region is CASRRIAGKDEQYF. The CDR3 nucleotides read TGTGCCAGCAGGCGTATAGCGGGAAAGGACGAGCAGTACTTC.

The CDR3 protein is CASSVDSGNTDTQYF. The CDR3 DNA reads as TGTGCCAGCAGCGTAGACAGCGGGAACACAGATACGCAGTATTTT. The V and J genes are TRBV9 and TRBJ2-3; TRBD2 agrees at 7 bases. CDR1 and CDR2 (germline): SGDLS, YYNGEE. V lost 0 bases to trimming and J lost 2 bases; unmatched junction nucleotides: 3. This CDR3 region has 15 residues.

This chain connects TRBV11-2 to TRBJ2-1, with 7 nucleotides matching TRBD2. This CDR3 is 15 amino acids long. Trimming cost V 5 bases and J 7 bases; bases outside gene matches: 11. Germline CDR1 and CDR2: SGHAT and FQNNGV. The DNA of the CDR3 is TGTGCCAGCAGCCTTCGACTAGCCTCTATGAATGAGCAGTTCTTC. It specifies CASSLRLASMNEQFF.

The chain carries TRBV7-9 and TRBJ2-7; 9 positions match TRBD1. V was clipped by 3 bases and J by 1 base; unmatched bases: 1. This CDR3 is built from 14 residues. The germline gives CDR1 SEHNR, CDR2 FQNEAQ (reference sequence). Here the CDR3 DNA reads TGTGCCAGCAGCTTCGGGACAGGGTCCTACGAGCAGTACTTC. This sequence encodes CASSFGTGSYEQYF.

This clone was counted only a few times. The chain carries TRBV4-2 and TRBJ2-3, with unresolved D. Germline CDR1 LGHNA, CDR2 YNFKEQ. The germline V and J ends were trimmed by 1 base and 6 bases, with 8 bases remaining between them. The CDR3 is made up of 13 amino acids. CDR3 in DNA: TGTGCCAGCAGCCAAGGTTCCCCTGATACGCAGTATTTT. Translated, it gives CASSQGSPDTQYF.

The V call is TRBV19, the J call TRBJ2-7; 7 bases match TRBD1. V shed 5 bases, J shed 3 bases, and the junction held 4 bases outside the gene matches. The CDR3 has 13 amino acids. Germline V gene lookup returns CDR1 LNHDA and CDR2 SQIVND (reference sequence). CDR3 region: CASSQRTGYEQYF. DNA of the CDR3: TGTGCCAGTAGTCAAAGGACAGGCTACGAGCAGTACTTC.

The chain combines TRBV7-9 with TRBJ2-7, with unresolved D. CDR1 and CDR2 from the germline V gene are SEHNR and FQNEAQ (reference sequence). Trimming stripped 5 bases from V and 0 bases from J, with 5 bases between. This CDR3 region has 12 residues. CDR3: CASSESSYEQYF. In DNA, the CDR3 is TGTGCCAGCAGCGAGTCCTCCTACGAGCAGTACTTC.

This chain connects TRBV6-1 to TRBJ2-2, with TRBD2 matching over 10 bases. This CDR3 has 17 residues. V shed 4 bases and J 1 base; nucleotides not matched to a gene: 6. CDR1 is MNHNS, CDR2 SASEGT, per germline. CDR3 sequence: CASSGLAGVRNTGELFF. Here the CDR3 DNA reads TGTGCCAGCAGTGGGCTAGCGGGGGTGCGGAACACCGGGGAGCTGTTTTTT.